This T cell receptor beta chain appears in the sequencing data of a study of cytomegalovirus exposure and HLA in healthy donors. Study information: Around 200 million T cells yielded about 120 million unique TCR beta sequences, as an earlier analysis found. Regarding the study as a whole: Specificity for CMV antigens was confirmed in vitro for a few of the CMV-associated chains.

Worth noting for this clone: Its antigen is undetermined.

60 Vbeta and 13 Jbeta primers were used in PCR. Generated by immunoSEQ multiplex PCR, the TCRdb table keeps only in-frame clones and is missing some. Among approximately 110,000 clones, about 70% were seen once, and the ten largest hold approximately 0.9%. CDR1 is GTSNPN, CDR2 SVGIG, per germline (reference sequence). V was shortened by 1 base and J by 2 bases, with 12 bases between the two germline ends. The CDR3 is 15 amino acids. This clonotype originated in a woman between 25 and 40 years old in good health and CMV-seronegative. Sample: PBMCs. This sequence joins TRBV30 and TRBJ2-1, with D tentatively TRBD2 (6 bases). CDR3 bases: TGTGCCTGGAGTGGGGGTAGCGGAGCCTACAATGAGCAGTTCTTC. Amino acid sequence: CAWSGGSGAYNEQFF. The whole variable domain, remainder taken from reference TRBV30 and TRBJ2-1, is SQTIHQWPATLVQPVGSPLSLECTVEGTSNPNLYWYRQAAGRGLQLLFYSVGIGQISSEVPQNLSASRPQDRQFILSSKKLLLSDSGFYLCAWSGGSGAYNEQFFGPGTRLTVL.